These T cell receptor beta chains were read from a single sample in a study of CD8 T cells in ankylosing spondylitis. One entry per CDR3 protein results from TCRdb running MiXCR on the 5' RACE reads. The repertoire consists of more than 200,000 distinct CDR3 sequences, with roughly a quarter occurring once and the leading ten covering over 0.55%. The sequencing sample was made of blood, either unsorted or a sorted T cell fraction (not recorded which). Receptors originate from a male donor with ankylosing spondylitis or in good health (not recorded which). Each CDR3 is given with its conserved first and last residue. D genes are given only for firm matches. A clone size is listed for some rows: how often the clone was seen (once, few, many), or a class if it is expanded.

v_call,j_call,d_call,clone_size,cdr3_nt,cdr3_aa
TRBV24-1,TRBJ2-5,TRBD1,-,TGTGCCACCAGTGATTTGAAGGGACAGTACCAAGAGACCCAGTACTTC,CATSDLKGQYQETQYF
TRBV7-8,TRBJ2-1,TRBD1,-,TGTGCCAGCAGCTTAGGGGGGACAGGGAAGCAGTTCTTC,CASSLGGTGKQFF
TRBV20-1,TRBJ2-3,TRBD2,many,TGCAGTGCTAGAGATAGCCAGCGGGGGGAAGATACGCAGTATTTT,CSARDSQRGEDTQYF
TRBV5-1,TRBJ2-5,-,many,TGCGCCAGCAGCGGCGGATCCGCCCAAGAGACCCAGTACTTC,CASSGGSAQETQYF
TRBV7-8,TRBJ2-6,TRBD1,few,TGTGCCAGCAGCTCAGGGGGCCAGGTCCCCTCTGGGGCCAACGTCCTGACTTTC,CASSSGGQVPSGANVLTF
TRBV23-1,TRBJ2-3,-,once,TGCGCCAGCAGTCAAGTTGTAGAGCGGGTCACAGATACGCAGTATTTT,CASSQVVERVTDTQYF
TRBV5-1,TRBJ2-4,-,many,TGCGCCAGCAGCTTGGAACCGGCCAAAAACATTCAGTACTTC,CASSLEPAKNIQYF
TRBV18,TRBJ1-5,TRBD1,many,TGTGCCAGCTCACGGCAGGGGGAGGTTCAGCCCCAGCATTTT,CASSRQGEVQPQHF
TRBV20-1,TRBJ2-1,-,-,TGCAGTGCCTGGCCTCCAGGGGGGTACAATGAGCAGTTCTTC,CSAWPPGGYNEQFF
TRBV7-8,TRBJ2-3,-,many,TGTGCCAGCAGCCTTCGTAGGGACCACACAGATACGCAGTATTTT,CASSLRRDHTDTQYF
TRBV29-1,TRBJ2-7,TRBD1,few,TGCAGCGTTGAAGACCCGACAGGGAGAGGGGCCGAGCAGTACTTC,CSVEDPTGRGAEQYF
TRBV12-3/TRBV12-4,TRBJ1-6,-,-,TGTGCCAGCAGTTTAGTTGGCTCACCCCTCCACTTT,CASSLVGSPLHF
TRBV10-3,TRBJ2-2,TRBD1,few,TGTGCCATCAGTCCGGGACAGGGTGCCACCGGGGAGCTGTTTTTT,CAISPGQGATGELFF
TRBV20-1,TRBJ2-3,TRBD2,-,TGCAGTGCCCCTCGGGGGGGGGCTAGCACAGATACGCAGTATTTT,CSAPRGGASTDTQYF
TRBV6-5,TRBJ2-3,-,few,TGTGCCAGCAGCTATGACTGGGAAAGCACAGATACGCAGTATTTT,CASSYDWESTDTQYF
TRBV5-5,TRBJ2-1,TRBD1,few,TGTGCCAGCAGCTATACAGGGGACAATGAGCAGTTCTTC,CASSYTGDNEQFF
TRBV20-1,TRBJ1-6,-,-,TGCAGTGCTAGAAATCCCCTGGCACCCCTCCACTTT,CSARNPLAPLHF
TRBV6-5,TRBJ1-1,-,-,TGTGCCAGCAGCCGGTGGGGAACTGAAGCTTTCTTT,CASSRWGTEAFF
TRBV12-3/TRBV12-4,TRBJ2-5,-,few,TGTGCCAGCAGTCCTCTAGATCCAGAGACCCAGTACTTC,CASSPLDPETQYF
TRBV20-1,TRBJ1-6,-,-,TGCAGTGCTCAAGACGTAGGCAATTCACCCCTCCACTTT,CSAQDVGNSPLHF
TRBV20-1,TRBJ1-5,-,many,TGCAGTGCTAGTATCCAGCCACTCAATCAGCCCCAGCATTTT,CSASIQPLNQPQHF
TRBV20-1,TRBJ2-3,TRBD2,-,TGCAGTGCTAGAGATCGAGCGGGGCGCCCACCCACAGATACGCAGTATTTT,CSARDRAGRPPTDTQYF
TRBV20-1,TRBJ2-7,-,few,TGCAGTGCTGGACGAGGGGGCGAGCAGTACTTC,CSAGRGGEQYF
TRBV20-1,TRBJ2-7,TRBD2,few,TGCAGTGCTAGAGGGAAAGGGACTATTACGGGGGAGCAGTACTTC,CSARGKGTITGEQYF
TRBV10-3,TRBJ2-5,TRBD1,many,TGTGCCATCAGTGATCCCGGACAGGGTGGACTACCGGGGACCCAGTACTTC,CAISDPGQGGLPGTQYF
TRBV3-1,TRBJ2-5,-,-,TGTGCCGGCAGCCAAGCCGTGACTAACCCTTCGAAGACCCAGTACTTC,CAGSQAVTNPSKTQYF
TRBV12-3/TRBV12-4,TRBJ2-7,-,many,TGTGCCAGCAGTGACTCCGGGGGCTACGAGCAGTACTTC,CASSDSGGYEQYF
TRBV5-4,TRBJ2-3,-,-,TGTGCCAGCAGCTGGGGCCGGGACGACTCTGATACGCAGTATTTT,CASSWGRDDSDTQYF
TRBV10-1,TRBJ2-2,-,-,TGCGCCAGCAGTGACAGAGGACTTATGAACACCGGGGAGCTGTTTTTT,CASSDRGLMNTGELFF
TRBV20-1,TRBJ2-3,TRBD2,-,TGCAGCAACATCGGCGGTCGCGGGGGGCCCACAGATACGCAGTATTTT,CSNIGGRGGPTDTQYF
TRBV12-3/TRBV12-4,TRBJ2-5,TRBD2,once,TGTGCCAGCAGTTTCGGTAGCGGGGGGGCTCGGGGAGAGACCCAGTACTTC,CASSFGSGGARGETQYF
TRBV20-1,TRBJ1-1,-,many,TGCAGTGCTAGAGTGAGACCCCGGGACTTCTTT,CSARVRPRDFF
TRBV10-3,TRBJ2-7,-,-,TGTGCCATCAGTGAGTCCGGGACCCCTACTTTATACGAGCAGTACTTC,CAISESGTPTLYEQYF
TRBV10-3,TRBJ2-7,TRBD2,few,TGTGCCATCAGTGAGAGTATAGCGGGGGGAAGGATGTACGAGCAGTACTTC,CAISESIAGGRMYEQYF
TRBV5-1,TRBJ2-7,-,-,TGCGCCAGCAGCTTGGCTGGCAGGGGCTCCTACGAGCAGTACTTC,CASSLAGRGSYEQYF
TRBV5-6,TRBJ2-7,-,-,TGTGCCAGCAGCTTGAGGTCAGGGCGTATCTACGAGCAGTACTTC,CASSLRSGRIYEQYF